This section outlines one T cell receptor beta chain sequence together with its context. The CDR3 runs to 16 residues. CDR1 is SGHAT, CDR2 FQNNGV, per germline. V dropped 5 bases and J dropped 7; count of bases not matched to a gene: 10. Assay used: immunoSEQ multiplex PCR; TCRdb lists only in-frame clones, some missing. The sample carries about 93,000 clones, about 88% recorded once. This record comes from a study of control samples from healthy donors and cancer patients. The sequence derives from a woman between 65 and 79 years old in good health. What was sequenced was blood. The rearrangement uses TRBV11-2 and TRBJ2-1, with 11 bases lining up with TRBD2. The DNA of the CDR3 is TGTGCCAGCAGCCCGGGGCGACTAGCGGGGATAAATGAGCAGTTCTTC. Translated, it gives CASSPGRLAGINEQFF.